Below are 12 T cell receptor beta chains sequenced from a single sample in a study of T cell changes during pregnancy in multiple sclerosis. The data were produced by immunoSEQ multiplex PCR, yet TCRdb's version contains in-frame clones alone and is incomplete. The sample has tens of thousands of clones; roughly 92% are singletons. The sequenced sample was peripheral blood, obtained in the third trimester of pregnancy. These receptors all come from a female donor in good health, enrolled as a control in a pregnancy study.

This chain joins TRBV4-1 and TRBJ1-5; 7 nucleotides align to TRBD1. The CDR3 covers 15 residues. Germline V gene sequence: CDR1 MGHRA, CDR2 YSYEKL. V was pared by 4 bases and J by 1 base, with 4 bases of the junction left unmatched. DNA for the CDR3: TGCGCCAGCAGCCGCGACAGGGTGAGCAATCAGCCCCAGCATTTT. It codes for CASSRDRVSNQPQHF.

CDR3 DNA sequence: TGTGCCAGCAGCCTGACAGATTTAGGGTCCACTGAAGCTTTCTTT. It specifies CASSLTDLGSTEAFF. The chain combines TRBV6-5 with TRBJ1-1; D is possibly TRBD1 (5 bases). Germline CDR1 and CDR2: MNHEY and SVGAGI. The CDR3 extends over 15 amino acids. V was trimmed by 6 bases and J by 4 bases, leaving 18 bases between them.

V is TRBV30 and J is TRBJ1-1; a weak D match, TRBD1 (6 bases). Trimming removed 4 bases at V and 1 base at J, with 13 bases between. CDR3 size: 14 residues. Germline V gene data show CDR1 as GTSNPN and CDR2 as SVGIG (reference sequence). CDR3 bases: TGTGCCTGGAAGTTTGGGGGCGGGAACACTGAAGCTTTCTTT. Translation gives CAWKFGGGNTEAFF.

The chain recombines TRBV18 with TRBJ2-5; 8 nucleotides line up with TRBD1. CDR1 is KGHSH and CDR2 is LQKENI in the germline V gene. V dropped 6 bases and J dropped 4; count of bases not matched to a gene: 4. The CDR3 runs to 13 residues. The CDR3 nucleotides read TGTGCCAGCTCGACCAGGGGGCGAGAGACCCAGTACTTC. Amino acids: CASSTRGRETQYF.

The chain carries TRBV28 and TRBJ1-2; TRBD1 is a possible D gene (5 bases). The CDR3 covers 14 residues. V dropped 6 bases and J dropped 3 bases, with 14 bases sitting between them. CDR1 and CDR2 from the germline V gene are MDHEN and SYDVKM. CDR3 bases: TGTGCCAGCAGAAGCGGGGCAGCCGACTATGGCTACACCTTC. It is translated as CASRSGAADYGYTF.

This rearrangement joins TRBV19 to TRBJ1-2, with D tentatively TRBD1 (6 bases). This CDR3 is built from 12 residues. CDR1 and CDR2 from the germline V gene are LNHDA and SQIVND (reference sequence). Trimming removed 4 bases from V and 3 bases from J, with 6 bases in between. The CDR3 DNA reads TGTGCCAGTAGTAACAGGGACTATGGCTACACCTTC. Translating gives CASSNRDYGYTF.

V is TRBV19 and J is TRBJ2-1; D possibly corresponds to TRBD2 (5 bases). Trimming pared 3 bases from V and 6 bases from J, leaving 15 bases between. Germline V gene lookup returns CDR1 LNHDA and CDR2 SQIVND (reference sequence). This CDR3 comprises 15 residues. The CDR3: CASSIGSSRANEQFF. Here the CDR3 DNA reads TGTGCCAGTAGTATCGGGTCCTCGAGGGCCAATGAGCAGTTCTTC.

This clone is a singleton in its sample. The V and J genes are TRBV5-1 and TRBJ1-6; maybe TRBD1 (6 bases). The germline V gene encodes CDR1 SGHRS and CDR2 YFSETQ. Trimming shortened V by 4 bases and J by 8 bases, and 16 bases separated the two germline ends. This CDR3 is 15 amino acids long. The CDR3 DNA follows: TGCGCCAGCAGCAGTGGACAGACCAGGGATTCACCCCTCCACTTT. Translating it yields CASSSGQTRDSPLHF.

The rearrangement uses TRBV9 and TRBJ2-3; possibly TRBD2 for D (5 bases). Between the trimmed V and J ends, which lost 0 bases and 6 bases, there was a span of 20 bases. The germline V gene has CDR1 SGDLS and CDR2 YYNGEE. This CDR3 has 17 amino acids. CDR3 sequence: CASSVDIGLAEADTQYF. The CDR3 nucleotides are TGTGCCAGCAGCGTAGATATCGGGCTAGCCGAGGCGGATACGCAGTATTTT.

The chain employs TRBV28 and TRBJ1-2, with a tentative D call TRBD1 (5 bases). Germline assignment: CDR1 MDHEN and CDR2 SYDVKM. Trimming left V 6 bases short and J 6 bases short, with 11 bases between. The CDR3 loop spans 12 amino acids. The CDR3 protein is CASRSGKDGYTF. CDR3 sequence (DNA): TGTGCCAGCAGGTCAGGGAAGGATGGCTACACCTTC.

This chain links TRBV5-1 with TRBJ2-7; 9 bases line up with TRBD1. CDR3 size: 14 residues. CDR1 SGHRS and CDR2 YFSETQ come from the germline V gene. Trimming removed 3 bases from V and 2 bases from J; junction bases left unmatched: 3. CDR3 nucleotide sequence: TGCGCCAGCAGCTCCGGGACAGGGACCTACGAGCAGTACTTC. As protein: CASSSGTGTYEQYF.

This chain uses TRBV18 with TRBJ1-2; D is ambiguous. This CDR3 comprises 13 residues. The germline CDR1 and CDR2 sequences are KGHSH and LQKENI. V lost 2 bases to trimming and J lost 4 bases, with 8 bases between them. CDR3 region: CASSPTDFYGYTF. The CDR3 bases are TGTGCCAGCTCACCAACGGACTTCTATGGCTACACCTTC.